Listed here are 7 T cell receptor beta chains from one sample, sequenced in a study of blood T cell repertoires in COVID-19. Some clones are missing from TCRdb's copy, which holds only in-frame ones; the method was immunoSEQ multiplex PCR. Of fewer than 400,000 clones detected, around 85% appear once; the ten largest clones hold roughly 3.6%. Material for sequencing was peripheral blood. The receptors stem from a woman between 18 and 29 years old with acute or convalescent COVID-19.

The rearrangement links TRBV27 to TRBJ2-7, with a tentative D call TRBD2 (6 bases). Trimming stripped 5 bases from V and 3 bases from J, with 11 bases between. Germline values: CDR1 MNHEY, CDR2 SMNVEV (reference sequence). This CDR3 spans 13 amino acids. CDR3 sequence (DNA): TGTGCCAGCAGTACGGGGGACGGCTACGAGCAGTACTTC. Amino acids: CASSTGDGYEQYF.

The genes are TRBV6-5 and TRBJ1-1; D may be TRBD1 (5 bases). CDR1 is MNHEY and CDR2 is SVGAGI in the germline V gene. V was cut by 8 bases and J by 3 bases, with 10 bases left in between. The CDR3 is made up of 12 amino acids. CDR3 bases: TGTGCCAGCTGTCGGGGGGACACTGAAGCTTTCTTT. Its translation: CASCRGDTEAFF.

J is TRBJ1-1 and V is TRBV2; D unclear. Germline V gene data show CDR1 as SNHLY and CDR2 as FYNNEI. The CDR3 contains 16 residues. With 3 bases removed from V and 1 base from J, the gap between germline ends came to 15 bases. As DNA, the CDR3 is TGTGCCAGCAGTGAGGAGGGATCCGGAACGAACACTGAAGCTTTCTTT. It is translated as CASSEEGSGTNTEAFF.

V is TRBV28 and J is TRBJ2-7; 7 positions match TRBD2. The V and J ends lost 4 bases and 0 bases, in that order; junction bases with no gene match: 9. The CDR3 contains 16 residues. Germline V gives CDR1 MDHEN, CDR2 SYDVKM. CDR3 sequence: CASSWERGEGSYEQYF. The CDR3 DNA sequence: TGTGCCAGCAGTTGGGAGCGAGGGGAGGGCTCCTACGAGCAGTACTTC.

The rearrangement joins TRBV28 to TRBJ1-4; TRBD1 aligns across 7 bases. V lost 4 bases and J lost 8; bases outside the gene matches: 13. Germline CDR1 and CDR2: MDHEN and SYDVKM. This CDR3 contains 16 residues. The CDR3, as DNA: TGTGCCAGCAGTTCCCCGTTCACCGGGACAGTCGAAAAACTGTTTTTT. Its translation: CASSSPFTGTVEKLFF.

The DNA of the CDR3 is TGTGCCAGCAGTTATGTGCGGGTAGTTAGTGAGCAGTTCTTC. This gives the protein CASSYVRVVSEQFF. The rearrangement links TRBV27 to TRBJ2-1, with D maybe TRBD2 (5 bases). V lost 4 bases and J lost 9, with 16 bases in between. The CDR3 sequence is 14 residues long. The germline gives CDR1 MNHEY, CDR2 SMNVEV (reference sequence).

The chain has TRBV28 and TRBJ2-2, with 11 bases that match TRBD1. Germline trimming cut 8 bases from V and 5 bases from J; bases unmatched to any gene: 1. Per the germline V gene, CDR1 is MDHEN and CDR2 is SYDVKM. The CDR3 is 13 amino acids. The CDR3, as DNA: TGTGCCAGCGGGACAGGGGGTACCGGGGAGCTGTTTTTT. Its translation is CASGTGGTGELFF.